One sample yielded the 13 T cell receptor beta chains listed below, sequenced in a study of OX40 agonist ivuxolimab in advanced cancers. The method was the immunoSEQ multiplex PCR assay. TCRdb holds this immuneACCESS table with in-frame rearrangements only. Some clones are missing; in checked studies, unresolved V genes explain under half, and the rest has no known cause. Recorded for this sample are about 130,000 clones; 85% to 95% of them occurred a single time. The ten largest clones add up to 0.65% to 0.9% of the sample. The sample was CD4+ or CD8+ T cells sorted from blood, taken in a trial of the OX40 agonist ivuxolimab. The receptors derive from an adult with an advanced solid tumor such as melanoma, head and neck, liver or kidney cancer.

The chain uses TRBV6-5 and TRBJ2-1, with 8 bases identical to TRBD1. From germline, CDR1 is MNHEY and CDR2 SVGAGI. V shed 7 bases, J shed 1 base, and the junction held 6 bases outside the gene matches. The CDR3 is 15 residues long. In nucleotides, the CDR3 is TGTGCCAGCACCGACAGGGGTCGTTCCTACAATGAGCAGTTCTTC. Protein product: CASTDRGRSYNEQFF.

In nucleotides, the CDR3 is TGTGCCAGCAGTTTAAGGGGCGGCGGGGAGCTGTTTTTT. Residues: CASSLRGGGELFF. The V gene is TRBV28, the J gene TRBJ2-2, with a tentative D call TRBD1 (5 bases). This CDR3 is built from 13 residues. Trimming left V 2 bases short and J 7 bases short, with 8 bases between. CDR1 is MDHEN and CDR2 is SYDVKM in the germline V gene.

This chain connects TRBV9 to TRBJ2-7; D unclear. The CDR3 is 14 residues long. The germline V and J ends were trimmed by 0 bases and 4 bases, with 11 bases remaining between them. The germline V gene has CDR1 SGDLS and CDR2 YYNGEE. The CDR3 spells CASSVAHGIYEQYF. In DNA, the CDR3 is TGTGCCAGCAGCGTAGCGCACGGAATATACGAGCAGTACTTC.

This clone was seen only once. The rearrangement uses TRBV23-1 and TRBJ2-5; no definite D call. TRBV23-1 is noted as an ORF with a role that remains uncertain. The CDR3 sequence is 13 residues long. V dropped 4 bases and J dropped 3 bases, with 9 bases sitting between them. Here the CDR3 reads CASSPHWKETQYF. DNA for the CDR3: TGCGCCAGCAGTCCCCATTGGAAAGAGACCCAGTACTTC.

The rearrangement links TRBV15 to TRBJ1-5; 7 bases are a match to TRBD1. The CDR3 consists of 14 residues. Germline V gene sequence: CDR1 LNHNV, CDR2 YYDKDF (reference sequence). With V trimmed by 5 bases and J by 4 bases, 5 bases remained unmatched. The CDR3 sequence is CATSFNRGNQPQHF. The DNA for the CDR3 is TGTGCCACCAGCTTTAACAGGGGAAATCAGCCCCAGCATTTT. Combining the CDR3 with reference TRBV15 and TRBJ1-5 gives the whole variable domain DAMVIQNPRYQVTQFGKPVTLSCSQTLNHNVMYWYQQKSSQAPKLLFHYYDKDFNNEADTPDNFQSRRPNTSFCFLDIRSPGLGDTAMYLCATSFNRGNQPQHFGDGTRLSIL.

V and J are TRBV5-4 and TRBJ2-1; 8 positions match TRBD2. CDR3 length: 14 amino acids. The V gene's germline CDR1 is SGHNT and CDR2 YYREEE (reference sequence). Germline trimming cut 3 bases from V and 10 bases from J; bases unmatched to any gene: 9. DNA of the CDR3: TGTGCCAGCAGCTCCGCCTATAGCGGGACCGAGCAGTTCTTC. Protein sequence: CASSSAYSGTEQFF.

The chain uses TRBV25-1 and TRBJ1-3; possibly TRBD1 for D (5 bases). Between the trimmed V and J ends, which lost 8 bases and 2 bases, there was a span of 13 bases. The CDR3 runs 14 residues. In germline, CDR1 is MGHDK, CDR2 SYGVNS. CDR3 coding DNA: TGTGCCAGCCGATCCGGGGGGGCTGGAAACACCATATATTTT. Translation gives CASRSGGAGNTIYF.

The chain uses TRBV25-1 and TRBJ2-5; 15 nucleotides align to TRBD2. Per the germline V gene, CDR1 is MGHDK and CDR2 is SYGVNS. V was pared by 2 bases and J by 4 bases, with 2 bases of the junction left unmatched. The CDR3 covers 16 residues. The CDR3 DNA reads TGTGCCAGCAGTGAACCGGGACTAGCGGGAGGAGAGACCCAGTACTTC. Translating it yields CASSEPGLAGGETQYF.

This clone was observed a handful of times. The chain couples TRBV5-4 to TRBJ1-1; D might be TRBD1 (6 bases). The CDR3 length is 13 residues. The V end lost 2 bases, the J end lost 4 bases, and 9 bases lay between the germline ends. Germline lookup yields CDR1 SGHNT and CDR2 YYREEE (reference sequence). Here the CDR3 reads CASSFGGGTEAFF. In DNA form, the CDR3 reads TGTGCCAGCAGCTTCGGAGGGGGCACTGAAGCTTTCTTT. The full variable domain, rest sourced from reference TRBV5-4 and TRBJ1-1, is ETGVTQSPTHLIKTRGQQVTLRCSSQSGHNTVSWYQQALGQGPQFIFQYYREEENGRGNFPPRFSGLQFPNYSSELNVNALELDDSALYLCASSFGGGTEAFFGQGTRLTVV.

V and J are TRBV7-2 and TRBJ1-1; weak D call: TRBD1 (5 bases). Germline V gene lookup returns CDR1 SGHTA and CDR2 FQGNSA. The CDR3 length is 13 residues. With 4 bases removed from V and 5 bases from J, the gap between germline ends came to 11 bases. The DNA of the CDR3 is TGTGCCAGCAGCTGGGACGGGAGGACTGAAGCTTTCTTT. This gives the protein CASSWDGRTEAFF.

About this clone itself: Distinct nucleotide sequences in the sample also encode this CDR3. The CDR3 protein is CASSYSNRGSYEQYF. The CDR3 bases are TGTGCCAGCAGTTACTCTAACAGGGGTTCCTACGAGCAGTACTTC. The V gene is TRBV6-5, the J gene TRBJ2-7; TRBD1 matches at 7 bases. Per germline, CDR1 MNHEY and CDR2 SVGAGI. Unmatched junction bases numbered 3, after V lost 0 bases and J lost 1 base. The CDR3 contains 15 residues.

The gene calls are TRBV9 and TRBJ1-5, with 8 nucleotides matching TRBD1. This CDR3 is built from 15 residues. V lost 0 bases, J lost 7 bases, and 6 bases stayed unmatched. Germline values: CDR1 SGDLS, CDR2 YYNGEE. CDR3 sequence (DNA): TGTGCCAGCAGCGTAGGGCAGGGGGCGGAGCAGCCCCAGCATTTT. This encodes CASSVGQGAEQPQHF.

CDR3 region: CASSYVWDGTNEKLFF. The DNA for the CDR3 is TGTGCCAGCAGTTACGTCTGGGATGGGACTAATGAAAAACTGTTTTTT. This sequence joins TRBV6-5 and TRBJ1-4; D unresolved. Germline CDR1 is MNHEY and CDR2 is SVGAGI. CDR3 length: 16 residues. Trimming removed 2 bases at V and 2 bases at J, with 12 bases between.